These 2 T cell receptor beta chains share one sample of origin, sequenced in a study of vaccination effects on CD4 cells after COVID-19. No antigen has been identified for these receptors. After around ten days in culture, the CD4+ T cells were isolated. This person caught SARS-CoV-2 sometime from March to December 2020, and PCR testing confirmed the infection. Every participant took two doses of the BNT162b2 or mRNA-1273 vaccine. Data came from immunoSEQ multiplex PCR; TCRdb stores just in-frame clones and leaves some out. The sample lists about 50,000 clones; 65% to 75% were seen once. The sample here was CD4+ T cells from PBMCs cultured without peptide, taken after COVID-19 vaccination. All receptors come from a human donor who had a prior SARS-CoV-2 infection.

Of note for this clone: An end of the junction differs from the germline gene, which may be a read error. The genes are TRBV18 and TRBJ2-5; D is undetermined. The CDR3 has 12 residues. CDR1 KGHSH and CDR2 LQKENI come from the germline V gene. CDR3 sequence: CASSTPSETQYF. DNA for the CDR3: TGTGCCAGCTCAACACCATCAGAGACCCAGTACTTC.

The genes are TRBV12-3 or TRBV12-4 and TRBJ2-3; possibly TRBD1 for D (5 bases). CDR3 length: 13 residues. Between the trimmed V and J ends, which lost 6 bases and 4 bases, there was a span of 11 bases. For the CDR3, the DNA is TGTGCCAGCAGGCCGACAGTCTCAGATACGCAGTATTTT. Its protein is CASRPTVSDTQYF.